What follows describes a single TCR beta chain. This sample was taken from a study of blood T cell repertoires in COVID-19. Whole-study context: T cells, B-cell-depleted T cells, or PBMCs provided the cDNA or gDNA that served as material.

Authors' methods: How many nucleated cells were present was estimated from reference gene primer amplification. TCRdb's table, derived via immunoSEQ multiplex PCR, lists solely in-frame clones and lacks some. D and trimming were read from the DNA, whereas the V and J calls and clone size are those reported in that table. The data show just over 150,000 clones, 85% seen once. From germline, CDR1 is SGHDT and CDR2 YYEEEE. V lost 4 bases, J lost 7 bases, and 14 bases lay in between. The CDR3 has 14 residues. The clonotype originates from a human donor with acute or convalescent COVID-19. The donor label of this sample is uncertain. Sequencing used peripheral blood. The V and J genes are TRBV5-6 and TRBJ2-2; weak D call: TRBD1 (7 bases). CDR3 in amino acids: CASSQTGRGGELFF. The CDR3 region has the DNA TGTGCCAGCAGCCAGACAGGGCGGGGCGGGGAGCTGTTTTTT.